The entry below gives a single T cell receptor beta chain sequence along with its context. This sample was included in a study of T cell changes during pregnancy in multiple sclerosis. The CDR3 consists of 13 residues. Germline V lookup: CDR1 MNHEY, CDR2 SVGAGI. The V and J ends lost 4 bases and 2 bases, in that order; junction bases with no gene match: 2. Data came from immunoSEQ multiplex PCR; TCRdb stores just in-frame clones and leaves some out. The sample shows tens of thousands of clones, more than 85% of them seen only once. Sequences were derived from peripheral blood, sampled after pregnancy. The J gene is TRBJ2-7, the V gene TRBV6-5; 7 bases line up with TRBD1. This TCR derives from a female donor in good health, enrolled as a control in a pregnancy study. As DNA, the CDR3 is TGTGCCAGCAGTTCTACAGGGGCCTACGAGCAGTACTTC. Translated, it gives CASSSTGAYEQYF.